This TCR beta chain was captured by sequencing in a study of T cells in Graves' hyperthyroidism and ophthalmopathy. About the study: The blood sample was taken at first diagnosis, before treatment began.

RNA transcripts yielded amplified TCR beta CDR3 regions. The study used the HTBI primer set for a first-round RT-PCR of the TCR CDR3. One entry per CDR3 protein, called by TCRdb with MiXCR from the multiplex PCR reads. The sample lists approximately 520,000 distinct CDR3 sequences, less than 25% occurring once. CDR3 size: 13 residues. The V end lost 6 bases, the J end lost 5 bases, and 13 bases lay between the germline ends. This clonotype was counted ten times or more. The antigen is unknown. A much larger clone sits a single nucleotide away, making a read error possible. Findings and limits, study-wide: Expanded thyroid clonotypes (above 0.001) were mostly also found in blood.

Under 3 months was the duration of disease in ophthalmopathy patients, who also had a Clinical Activity Score of at least 3 and a NOSPECS grade of at least 4. Source material for PBMCs was 10 ml fresh peripheral blood. This chain links TRBV12-3 or TRBV12-4 with TRBJ1-1; D uncertain. Sequences were obtained from blood. The clonotype was recovered from a woman in her twenties or thirties with Graves' ophthalmopathy. The CDR3 loop reads CASRPRGGTEAFF. The CDR3, as DNA: TGTGCCAGCAGACCACGGGGAGGGACTGAAGCTTTCTTT.